The T cell receptor (beta chain) described here comes from a study of cytomegalovirus exposure and HLA in healthy donors. Study observations and caveats: Specific recognition of CMV antigens was confirmed in vitro for a few chains (all CMV-associated).

Germline V CDR1 and CDR2: LNHDA, SQIVND (reference sequence). The CDR3 loop spans 13 amino acids. V gave up 10 bases and J gave up 1 base, with 12 bases separating them. This clone was picked up a small number of times. Its antigen is currently unknown. The primer mix had 60 Vbeta and 13 Jbeta primers. Profiling relied on immunoSEQ multiplex PCR, and the TCRdb table lists in-frame clones only, not all of them. The sample lists about 130,000 clones; roughly a tenth were seen once. What was sequenced was PBMCs. The sequence was collected from a woman under 30 in good health and CMV-seropositive. V usage is TRBV19 and J usage is TRBJ2-3, with D unresolved. The CDR3 coding sequence is TGTGCCACAACGCCTCCGGGCACAGATACGCAGTATTTT. Protein product: CATTPPGTDTQYF.